The T cell receptor beta chain under discussion was sequenced for a study of T cell clones after liver transplantation. Study-level background: Standard immunosuppression, with no induction, continued until 12-24 months after transplant. Study-wide points: Post-transplant time points were not standardized, so conclusions are preliminary. In 5 of 8 subjects, circulating graft-donor-reactive CD4 TCRbeta sequences fell significantly after transplant.

Trimming removed 7 bases at V and 5 bases at J, with 11 bases between. CDR1 MNHEY and CDR2 SMNVEV come from the germline V gene (reference sequence). This CDR3 spans 12 amino acids. This clone was observed a few times. No antigen is known for it. Using immunoSEQ multiplex PCR, the repertoire was profiled, and TCRdb retains in-frame clones only, with some absent. Of tens of thousands of clones in the sample, under 95% are singletons; the top ten hold about 25%. This specimen was CD8+ T cells from blood, taken nearly 26 months after liver transplant. This clonotype was obtained from a human patient who received a liver transplant. Some of the T cells might come from the graft donor. The J gene is TRBJ2-5, the V gene TRBV27; no definite D call. In nucleotides, the CDR3 is TGTGCCAGCACCTCAACCGGGGAGACCCAGTACTTC. It codes for CASTSTGETQYF.